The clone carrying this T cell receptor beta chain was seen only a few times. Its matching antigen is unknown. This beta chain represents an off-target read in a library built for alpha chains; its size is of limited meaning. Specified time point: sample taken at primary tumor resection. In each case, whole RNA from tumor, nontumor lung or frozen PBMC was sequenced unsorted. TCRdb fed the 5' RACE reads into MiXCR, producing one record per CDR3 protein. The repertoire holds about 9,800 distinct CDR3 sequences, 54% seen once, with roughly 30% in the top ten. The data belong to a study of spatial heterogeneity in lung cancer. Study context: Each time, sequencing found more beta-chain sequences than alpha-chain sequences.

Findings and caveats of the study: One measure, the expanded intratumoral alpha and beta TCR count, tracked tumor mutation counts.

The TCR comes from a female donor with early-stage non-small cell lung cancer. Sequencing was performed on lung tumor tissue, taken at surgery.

CDR3 protein: CAWTAYTEAFF. The DNA of the CDR3 is TGTGCCTGGACCGCATACACTGAAGCTTTCTTT. The J gene is TRBJ1-1, the V gene TRBV30; D unclear. The germline CDR1 and CDR2 sequences are GTSNPN and SVGIG (reference sequence). Between the trimmed V and J ends, which lost 4 bases and 3 bases, there was a span of 6 bases. The CDR3 is 11 amino acids.